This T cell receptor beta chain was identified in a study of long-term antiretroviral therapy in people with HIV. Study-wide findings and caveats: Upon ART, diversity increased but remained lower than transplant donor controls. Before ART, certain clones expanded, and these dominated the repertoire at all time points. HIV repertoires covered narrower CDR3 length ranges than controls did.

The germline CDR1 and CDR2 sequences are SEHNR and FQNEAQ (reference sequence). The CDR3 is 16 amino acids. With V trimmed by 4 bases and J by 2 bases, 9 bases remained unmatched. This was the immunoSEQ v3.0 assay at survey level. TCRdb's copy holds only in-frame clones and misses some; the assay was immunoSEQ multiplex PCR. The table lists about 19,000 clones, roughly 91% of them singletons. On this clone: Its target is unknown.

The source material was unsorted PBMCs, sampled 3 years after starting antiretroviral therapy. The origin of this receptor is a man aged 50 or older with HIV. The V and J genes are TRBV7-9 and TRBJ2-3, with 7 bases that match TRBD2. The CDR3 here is CASSSPPSGLTDTQYF. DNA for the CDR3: TGTGCCAGCAGCTCCCCGCCTAGCGGACTCACAGATACGCAGTATTTT.